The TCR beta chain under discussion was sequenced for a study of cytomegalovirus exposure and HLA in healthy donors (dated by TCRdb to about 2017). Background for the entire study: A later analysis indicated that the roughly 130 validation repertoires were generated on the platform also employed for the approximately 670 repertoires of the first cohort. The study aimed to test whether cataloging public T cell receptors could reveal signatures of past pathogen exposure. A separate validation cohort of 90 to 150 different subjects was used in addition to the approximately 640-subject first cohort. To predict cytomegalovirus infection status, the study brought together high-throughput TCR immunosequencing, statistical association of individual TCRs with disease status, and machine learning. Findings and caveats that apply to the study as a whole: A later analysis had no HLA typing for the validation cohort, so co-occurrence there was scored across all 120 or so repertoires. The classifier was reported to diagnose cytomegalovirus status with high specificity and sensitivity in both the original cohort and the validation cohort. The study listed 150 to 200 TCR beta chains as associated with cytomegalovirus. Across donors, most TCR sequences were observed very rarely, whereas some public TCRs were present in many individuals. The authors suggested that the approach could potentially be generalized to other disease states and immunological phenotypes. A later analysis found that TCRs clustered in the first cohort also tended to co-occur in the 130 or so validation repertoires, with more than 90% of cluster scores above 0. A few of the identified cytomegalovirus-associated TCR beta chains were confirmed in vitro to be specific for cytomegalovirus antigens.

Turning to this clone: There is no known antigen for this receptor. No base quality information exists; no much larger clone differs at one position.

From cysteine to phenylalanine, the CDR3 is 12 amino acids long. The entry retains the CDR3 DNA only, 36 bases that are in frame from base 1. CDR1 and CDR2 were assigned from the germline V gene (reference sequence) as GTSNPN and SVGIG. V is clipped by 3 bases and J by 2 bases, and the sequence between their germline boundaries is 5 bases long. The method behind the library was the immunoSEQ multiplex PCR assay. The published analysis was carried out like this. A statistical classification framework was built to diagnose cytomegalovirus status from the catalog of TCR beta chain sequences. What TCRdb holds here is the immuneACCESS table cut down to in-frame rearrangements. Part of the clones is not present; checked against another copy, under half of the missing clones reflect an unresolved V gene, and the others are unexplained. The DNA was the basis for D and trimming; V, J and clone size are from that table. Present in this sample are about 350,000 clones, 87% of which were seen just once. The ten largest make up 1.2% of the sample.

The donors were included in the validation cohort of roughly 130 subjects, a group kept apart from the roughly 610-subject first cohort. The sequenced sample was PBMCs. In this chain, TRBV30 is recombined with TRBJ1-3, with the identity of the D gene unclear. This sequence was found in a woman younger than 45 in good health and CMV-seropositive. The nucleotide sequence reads TGTGCCTGGAGGAGGGCTGGAAACACCATATATTTT. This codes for CAWRRAGNTIYF.